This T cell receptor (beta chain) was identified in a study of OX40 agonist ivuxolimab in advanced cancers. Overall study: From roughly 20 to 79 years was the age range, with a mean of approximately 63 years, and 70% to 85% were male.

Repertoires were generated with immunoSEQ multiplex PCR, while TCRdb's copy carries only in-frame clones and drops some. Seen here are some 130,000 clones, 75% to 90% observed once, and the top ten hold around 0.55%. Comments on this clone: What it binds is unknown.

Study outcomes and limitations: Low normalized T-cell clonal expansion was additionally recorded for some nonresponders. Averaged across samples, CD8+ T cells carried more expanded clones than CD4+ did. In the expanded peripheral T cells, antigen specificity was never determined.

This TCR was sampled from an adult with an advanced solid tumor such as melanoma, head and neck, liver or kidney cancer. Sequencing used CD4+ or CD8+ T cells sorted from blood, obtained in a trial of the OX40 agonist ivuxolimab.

CDR3 protein: CASSLYLAGRSGANVLTF. For the CDR3, the DNA is TGTGCCAGCAGCTTATACCTAGCGGGGCGCTCTGGGGCCAACGTCCTGACTTTC. The genes are TRBV5-4 and TRBJ2-6; 9 nucleotides line up with TRBD2. Per the germline V gene, CDR1 is SGHNT and CDR2 is YYREEE (reference sequence). V lost 2 bases and J lost 0; bases outside the gene matches: 6. This CDR3 is 18 amino acids long.